These T cell receptor beta chains were read from a single sample in a study of T cells after yellow fever vaccination. TCRdb itself ran the 5' RACE reads through MiXCR, one entry per CDR3 protein. This sample has hundreds of thousands of distinct CDR3 sequences; 6.2% occur once, and the top ten carry roughly 15%. Sequenced here: PBMCs, sampled 5 days after the yellow fever booster vaccination. These receptors were collected from a man aged 30-40 years who received the YFV17D yellow fever vaccine. CDR3s include the opening cysteine and the closing phenylalanine or tryptophan. Fields, in order: clone size, D gene, J gene, CDR3 length, V gene, CDR3 protein, CDR3 DNA. The D gene is left open where the match is weak. Only part of the rows carry a size: once, few, many, or a class if the clone is expanded.

clone size: few
D gene: .
J gene: TRBJ2-7
CDR3 length: 11
V gene: TRBV28
CDR3 protein: CASSFQSEQYF
CDR3 DNA: TGTGCCAGCAGTTTCCAGAGCGAGCAGTACTTC

clone size: .
D gene: .
J gene: TRBJ2-7
CDR3 length: 15
V gene: TRBV5-4
CDR3 protein: CASSPGTPGPYEQYF
CDR3 DNA: TGTGCCAGCAGCCCCGGGACTCCGGGGCCCTACGAGCAGTACTTC

clone size: few
D gene: .
J gene: TRBJ1-3
CDR3 length: 16
V gene: TRBV5-4
CDR3 protein: CASSPGRTDAGNTIYF
CDR3 DNA: TGTGCCAGCAGCCCTGGGCGGACAGACGCTGGAAACACCATATATTTT

clone size: many
D gene: .
J gene: TRBJ2-1
CDR3 length: 15
V gene: TRBV5-4
CDR3 protein: CASSLRQSPGNEQFF
CDR3 DNA: TGTGCCAGCAGCTTGAGGCAAAGCCCGGGGAATGAGCAGTTCTTC

clone size: many
D gene: .
J gene: TRBJ2-7
CDR3 length: 14
V gene: TRBV5-6
CDR3 protein: CASSSPDLSDEQYF
CDR3 DNA: TGTGCCAGCAGCTCACCTGACCTCAGCGACGAGCAGTACTTC

clone size: many
D gene: TRBD2
J gene: TRBJ2-1
CDR3 length: 16
V gene: TRBV5-6
CDR3 protein: CASSTRTSGRWNEQFF
CDR3 DNA: TGTGCCAGCAGCACCCGTACTAGCGGGAGGTGGAATGAGCAGTTCTTC

clone size: many
D gene: .
J gene: TRBJ2-3
CDR3 length: 15
V gene: TRBV6-2/TRBV6-3
CDR3 protein: CASRGGGELTDTQYF
CDR3 DNA: TGTGCCAGCAGAGGGGGTGGGGAGTTAACAGATACGCAGTATTTT

clone size: many
D gene: .
J gene: TRBJ2-4
CDR3 length: 13
V gene: TRBV28
CDR3 protein: CASTNWSKNIQYF
CDR3 DNA: TGTGCCAGCACCAACTGGTCCAAAAACATTCAGTACTTC

clone size: many
D gene: .
J gene: TRBJ2-3
CDR3 length: 13
V gene: TRBV14
CDR3 protein: CASSQSRGHTQYF
CDR3 DNA: TGTGCCAGCAGCCAATCCCGGGGGCATACGCAGTATTTT

clone size: many
D gene: .
J gene: TRBJ2-7
CDR3 length: 10
V gene: TRBV21-1
CDR3 protein: CASSKMEQYF
CDR3 DNA: TGTGCCAGCAGCAAAATGGAGCAGTACTTC

clone size: .
D gene: .
J gene: TRBJ2-5
CDR3 length: 13
V gene: TRBV5-1
CDR3 protein: CASTFDRKETQYF
CDR3 DNA: TGCGCCAGCACCTTTGACAGGAAAGAGACCCAGTACTTC

clone size: .
D gene: TRBD1
J gene: TRBJ2-7
CDR3 length: 13
V gene: TRBV6-1
CDR3 protein: CASSIGQAYEQYF
CDR3 DNA: TGTGCCAGCAGCATTGGACAGGCCTACGAGCAGTACTTC

clone size: .
D gene: .
J gene: TRBJ1-1
CDR3 length: 13
V gene: TRBV12-3/TRBV12-4
CDR3 protein: CASSRNRNTEAFF
CDR3 DNA: TGTGCCAGCAGCCGTAACAGGAACACTGAAGCTTTCTTT

clone size: few
D gene: .
J gene: TRBJ2-2
CDR3 length: 16
V gene: TRBV2
CDR3 protein: CAIPTFMTENTGELFF
CDR3 DNA: TGTGCCATCCCGACCTTCATGACAGAGAACACCGGGGAGCTGTTTTTT

clone size: few
D gene: .
J gene: TRBJ2-7
CDR3 length: 14
V gene: TRBV6-1
CDR3 protein: CASRIARRVKEQYF
CDR3 DNA: TGTGCCAGCAGAATTGCACGTAGGGTGAAAGAGCAGTACTTC

clone size: .
D gene: TRBD1
J gene: TRBJ1-2
CDR3 length: 14
V gene: TRBV5-1
CDR3 protein: CASSYGTAYDGYTF
CDR3 DNA: TGCGCCAGCAGCTATGGGACAGCCTATGATGGCTACACCTTC

clone size: many
D gene: TRBD1
J gene: TRBJ2-5
CDR3 length: 16
V gene: TRBV9
CDR3 protein: CASSASGQGALGSQYF
CDR3 DNA: TGTGCCAGCAGCGCGTCTGGACAGGGGGCGCTAGGGTCCCAGTACTTC

clone size: .
D gene: .
J gene: TRBJ2-1
CDR3 length: 13
V gene: TRBV6-7
CDR3 protein: CASSYDNGTFQFF
CDR3 DNA: TGTGCCAGCAGTTATGATAACGGGACTTTTCAGTTCTTC

clone size: many
D gene: .
J gene: TRBJ2-7
CDR3 length: 15
V gene: TRBV20-1
CDR3 protein: CSATSGVGPIREQYF
CDR3 DNA: TGCAGTGCTACCTCGGGGGTCGGACCCATTCGAGAGCAGTACTTC

clone size: .
D gene: TRBD1
J gene: TRBJ2-2
CDR3 length: 14
V gene: TRBV5-5
CDR3 protein: CASSWDRVAGELFF
CDR3 DNA: TGTGCCAGCAGCTGGGACAGGGTCGCCGGGGAGCTGTTTTTT